This TCR beta chain came from a study of beta chain features in type 1 diabetes. Findings of the study overall: People with Type 1 diabetes carried modestly yet significantly shorter TCRB CDR3s in all four CD4+ subsets. Lower insertion and higher deletion counts appeared at VDJ junctions in type 1 diabetes patients.

This clone came up a few times. The antigen is undetermined. The collection from each donor was one heparinised blood draw averaging about 116 mL. The CDR3 sequence is 12 residues long. The ends were cut back, 7 bases at V and 1 base at J, with 6 bases in the middle. Germline values: CDR1 ENHRY, CDR2 SYGVKD. Reverse transcribing all isolated RNA meant expressed TCRB transcripts were sequenced. The method was immunoSEQ multiplex PCR; TCRdb's version includes in-frame clones alone and lacks a portion of them. The data show about 160,000 clones, with about 9% seen just once and about 0.7% held by the top ten.

The source material was central memory CD4+ T cells from blood. This chain uses TRBV10-3 with TRBJ2-3; weak D call: TRBD2 (6 bases). The source is a woman aged 30 to 39 with type 1 diabetes. The CDR3 is CAITGGTDTQYF. The CDR3 nucleotides read TGTGCCATCACGGGAGGCACAGATACGCAGTATTTT.